Below, 9 T cell receptor beta chains from the same sample are listed, as sequenced in a study of T cell clonotyping in hematopoietic cell transplantation. Produced via immunoSEQ multiplex PCR; TCRdb's table is partial and in-frame only. The table has fewer than 50,000 clones, roughly 92% seen once. Sequencing was performed on peripheral blood mononuclear cells. These TCRs come from a woman between 50 and 59 years old in good health. Some clones in this sample may be carry-over from other donors' samples.

The CDR3 spells CASRAPGLTGGYTF. The CDR3 coding sequence is TGTGCCAGCAGGGCTCCGGGACTAACAGGGGGCTACACCTTC. This chain joins TRBV6-5 and TRBJ1-2, with a possible D match to TRBD1 (6 bases). V gave up 6 bases and J gave up 8 bases, with 19 bases separating them. This CDR3 contains 14 residues. Germline values: CDR1 MNHEY, CDR2 SVGAGI.

This chain uses TRBV2 with TRBJ1-4; D may be TRBD1 (5 bases). V was cut by 7 bases and J by 0 bases, with 9 bases left in between. The CDR3 contains 14 residues. CDR1 SNHLY and CDR2 FYNNEI come from the germline V gene. The CDR3 loop is CASKPTATNEKLFF. CDR3 DNA: TGTGCCAGCAAACCGACAGCAACTAATGAAAAACTGTTTTTT.

The V gene is TRBV19, the J gene TRBJ1-3; 7 bases align to TRBD1. Germline assignment: CDR1 LNHDA and CDR2 SQIVND (reference sequence). With 7 bases clipped from V and 8 bases from J, the junction kept 11 bases outside the gene matches. The CDR3 extends over 14 amino acids. In DNA form, the CDR3 reads TGTGCCAGTACTTTCCGGGACAGAACAGACACCATATATTTT. Translated, it gives CASTFRDRTDTIYF.

V is TRBV11-3 and J is TRBJ1-2; 12 bases align to TRBD1. The CDR3 is made up of 14 amino acids. Germline lookup yields CDR1 SGHNT and CDR2 YENEEA. The J segment lost 14 bases and the V segment lost 4 bases, leaving 11 bases of the junction unmatched. CDR3 loop: CASSSPGTGGMRTF. CDR3 nucleotides: TGTGCCAGCAGCTCCCCCGGGACAGGGGGCATGCGTACCTTC.

The chain employs TRBV5-6 and TRBJ1-2; the D gene is possibly TRBD1 (5 bases). V was clipped by 1 base and J by 4 bases, with 14 bases between them. The CDR3 is made up of 15 amino acids. CDR1 and CDR2 (germline): SGHDT, YYEEEE. As DNA, the CDR3 is TGTGCCAGCAGCTTGCCCGGGGGGGTCAGCTATGGCTACACCTTC. This gives the protein CASSLPGGVSYGYTF.

The rearrangement joins TRBV10-2 to TRBJ2-7, with 8 positions matching TRBD1. Unmatched junction bases numbered 5, after V lost 0 bases and J lost 4 bases. CDR1 and CDR2 (germline): WSHSY, SAAADI. The CDR3 runs to 15 residues. CDR3 in DNA: TGCGCCAGCAGTGAGTCAAAACAGGGGGGATACGAGCAGTACTTC. This codes for CASSESKQGGYEQYF.

This rearrangement joins TRBV5-1 to TRBJ1-1; 9 nucleotides match TRBD1. The CDR3 covers 14 residues. Germline V lookup: CDR1 SGHRS, CDR2 YFSETQ. V lost 4 bases, J lost 4 bases, and 5 bases stayed unmatched. CDR3 DNA sequence: TGCGCCAGCAGCCCGGGACAGGGTCCCACTGAAGCTTTCTTT. Translated, it gives CASSPGQGPTEAFF.

The chain recombines TRBV14 with TRBJ2-2, with 7 bases aligning to TRBD1. The germline V gene encodes CDR1 SGHDN and CDR2 FVKESK. This CDR3 comprises 15 residues. Germline trimming cut 6 bases from V and 5 bases from J; bases unmatched to any gene: 9. CDR3 protein: CASRHEGAGTGELFF. The CDR3 bases are TGTGCCAGCAGGCACGAGGGGGCCGGGACCGGGGAGCTGTTTTTT. Looking up the rest from reference TRBV14 and TRBJ2-2 gives the full variable domain: EAGVTQFPSHSVIEKGQTVTLRCDPISGHDNLYWYRRVMGKEIKFLLHFVKESKQDESGMPNNRFLAERTGGTYSTLKVQPAELEDSGVYFCASRHEGAGTGELFFGEGSRLTVL.

The CDR3 nucleotides are TGTGCCAGCAGTTACAAGAGAGACTCCTATGGCTACACCTTC. Its protein product is CASSYKRDSYGYTF. The chain couples TRBV6-5 to TRBJ1-2; no clear D gene. Trimming took off 2 bases at V and 4 bases at J, with 11 bases between the two ends. Germline CDR1 reads MNHEY; CDR2 reads SVGAGI. This CDR3 is 14 amino acids long.